This T cell receptor beta chain was recorded in a study of PD-1 blockade in mismatch repair-deficient tumors. Profiled with immunoSEQ multiplex PCR; TCRdb holds only in-frame clones, not every one. The table shows approximately 79,000 clones, with approximately 80% occurring only once. Worth noting for this clone: Its antigen remains unidentified.

PCR or immunohistochemistry showed mismatch repair deficiency in every enrolled patient. Three pembrolizumab responders had their TCRs sequenced. The germline V and J ends were trimmed by 2 bases and 6 bases, with 18 bases remaining between them. This CDR3 is built from 16 residues. CDR1 and CDR2 (germline): MNHEY, SVGAGI. The study, taken as a whole, reports: Tumor-resident clones, often absent from pretreatment blood, expanded after pembrolizumab and then contracted.

The sample was peripheral blood, taken 44 weeks after starting pembrolizumab. This chain uses TRBV6-5 with TRBJ2-3; tentatively, D is TRBD1 (6 bases). The source is an adult with mismatch repair-deficient cancer. CDR3 in DNA: TGTGCCAGCAGTTACGGTACAGGGAAATCCGGGGATACGCAGTATTTT. Protein sequence: CASSYGTGKSGDTQYF.